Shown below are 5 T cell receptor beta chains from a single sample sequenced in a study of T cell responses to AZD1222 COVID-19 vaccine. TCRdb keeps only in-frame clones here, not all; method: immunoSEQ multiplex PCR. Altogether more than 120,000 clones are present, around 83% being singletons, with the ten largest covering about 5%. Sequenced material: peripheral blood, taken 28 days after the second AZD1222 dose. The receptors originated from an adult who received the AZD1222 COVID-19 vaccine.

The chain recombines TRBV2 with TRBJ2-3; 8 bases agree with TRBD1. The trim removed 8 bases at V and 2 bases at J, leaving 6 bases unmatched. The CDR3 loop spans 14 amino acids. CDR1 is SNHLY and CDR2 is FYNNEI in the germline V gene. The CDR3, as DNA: TGTGCCAGCGTACGGGACAGGCCCACAGATACGCAGTATTTT. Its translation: CASVRDRPTDTQYF.

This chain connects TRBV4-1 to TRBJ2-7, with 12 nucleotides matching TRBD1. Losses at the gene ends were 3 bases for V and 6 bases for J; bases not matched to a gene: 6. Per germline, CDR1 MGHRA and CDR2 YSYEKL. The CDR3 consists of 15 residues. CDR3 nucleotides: TGCGCCAGCAGCCACCCGGGACAGGGGGCGAGCGAGCAGTACTTC. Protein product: CASSHPGQGASEQYF.

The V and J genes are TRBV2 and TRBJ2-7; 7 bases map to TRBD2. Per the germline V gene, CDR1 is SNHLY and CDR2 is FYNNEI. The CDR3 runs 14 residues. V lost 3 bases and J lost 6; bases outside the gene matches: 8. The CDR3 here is CASSDAGVKGEQYF. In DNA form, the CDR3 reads TGTGCCAGCAGTGACGCGGGGGTTAAGGGCGAGCAGTACTTC.

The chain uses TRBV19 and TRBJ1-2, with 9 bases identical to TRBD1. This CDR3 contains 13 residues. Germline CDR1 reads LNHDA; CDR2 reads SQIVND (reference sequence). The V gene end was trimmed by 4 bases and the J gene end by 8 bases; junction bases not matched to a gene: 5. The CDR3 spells CASSTGQGRGYTF. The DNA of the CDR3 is TGTGCCAGTAGTACAGGACAGGGGCGAGGCTACACCTTC.

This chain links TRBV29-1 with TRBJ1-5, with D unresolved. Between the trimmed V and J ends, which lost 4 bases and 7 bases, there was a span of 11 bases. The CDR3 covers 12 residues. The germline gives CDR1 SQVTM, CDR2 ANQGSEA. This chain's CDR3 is CSVGAEHQPQHF. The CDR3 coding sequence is TGCAGCGTTGGGGCCGAACACCAGCCCCAGCATTTT.